These 2 T cell receptor beta chains came from one sample sequenced in a study of lymphopenia after photon versus proton radiotherapy. The protocol was immunoSEQ multiplex PCR, while the TCRdb copy is restricted to in-frame clones and leaves out a portion. The sample consists of more than 20,000 clones, roughly four fifths of them appearing once. Sample: peripheral blood, taken from a patient treated with photon-based radiotherapy. All receptors come from a woman in her 50s with pancreatic cancer.

The V gene is TRBV7-2, the J gene TRBJ2-1; 8 nucleotides match TRBD2. This CDR3 is 16 amino acids long. With V trimmed by 1 base and J by 10 bases, 12 bases remained unmatched. Germline CDR1 and CDR2: SGHTA and FQGNSA. CDR3 protein: CASSLVPGLGSFEQFF. The CDR3 DNA is TGTGCCAGCAGCTTAGTGCCGGGACTAGGATCTTTCGAGCAGTTCTTC.

The chain uses TRBV25-1 and TRBJ2-3, with D perhaps matching TRBD1 or TRBD2 (6 bases each). The V end was cut by 1 base, the J end by 1 base, with 12 bases between. The CDR3 spans 16 residues. The germline gives CDR1 MGHDK, CDR2 SYGVNS. The CDR3 loop is CASSELGGRGTDTQYF. The CDR3 nucleotides read TGTGCCAGCAGTGAATTGGGGGGCAGGGGCACAGATACGCAGTATTTT. The full variable domain, rest sourced from reference TRBV25-1 and TRBJ2-3, is EADIYQTPRYLVIGTGKKITLECSQTMGHDKMYWYQQDPGMELHLIHYSYGVNSTEKGDLSSESTVSRIRTEHFPLTLESARPSHTSQYLCASSELGGRGTDTQYFGPGTRLTVL.